This T cell receptor beta chain was recovered during a study of blood T cells in healthy people across ages. Comments on this clonotype: Antigen specificity is unknown.

Each sample had at least 6 million PBMCs isolated. General study results and limits: Unknown CMV status may confound age-related changes in expanded clones. Reliance upon unsorted PBMCs precluded definitive naive versus antigen-experienced comparison.

The use of a sample-barcoded 5' primer and a J-beta primer mix characterized a second PCR of about 7 to 12 cycles. Every cDNA molecule carried a tag from a template-switch adaptor bearing 12 random nucleotides. One entry per CDR3 protein results from TCRdb running MiXCR on the 5' RACE reads. This sample has about 1.8 million distinct CDR3 sequences, with around 50% found just once. The TCR comes from a woman aged 40-49 years in good health. Sequencing was performed on blood.

This chain's CDR3 is CASRVAAGGGSEAFF. DNA of the CDR3: TGTGCCAGCAGAGTGGCAGCGGGGGGCGGTTCTGAAGCTTTCTTT. J is TRBJ1-1 and V is TRBV28; a weak D match, TRBD1 (6 bases). In germline, CDR1 is MDHEN, CDR2 SYDVKM. There are 15 residues in the CDR3. V shed 6 bases and J shed 6 bases, with 20 bases lying between them.